Each of the 25 T cell receptor beta chains below was sequenced from the same sample in a study of technical replicates of blood from several donors (dated by TCRdb to 2016 to 2017). The library was built by means of the immunoSEQ multiplex PCR assay. TCRdb took over this immuneACCESS table, retaining in-frame rearrangements with V and J assigned. Such tables are incomplete; in checked studies, under half of the missing clones stem from an unresolved V gene, and the remainder is unexplained. The sample table lists 85,000 to 100,000 clones, 85% to 95% of them with a count of one. Clones ranked in the top ten supply 0.2% to 0.3% of the sample. Specimen: T cells isolated from PBMCs. These TCRs come from a human donor in good health.

This chain uses TRBV7-3 with TRBJ2-2; D might be TRBD1 (6 bases). The V end was cut by 2 bases, the J end by 6 bases, with 16 bases between. This CDR3 has 16 residues. CDR1 is SGHTA and CDR2 is FQGTGA in the germline V gene. The chain's CDR3 is CASSLLRTGSPGELFF. The CDR3 coding sequence is TGTGCCAGCAGCTTATTAAGAACAGGGTCTCCCGGGGAGCTGTTTTTT.

V is TRBV9 and J is TRBJ1-2; D might be TRBD1 (6 bases). Germline CDR1 is SGDLS and CDR2 is YYNGEE. The CDR3 sequence is 16 residues long. Trimming pared 0 bases from V and 7 bases from J, leaving 19 bases between. CDR3 bases: TGTGCCAGCAGCGTAGTAACGTCGGGGGGCAGGGGTGGCTACACCTTC. Residues: CASSVVTSGGRGGYTF.

The chain has TRBV19 and TRBJ1-4, with 7 bases matching TRBD1. CDR3 size: 15 residues. Germline lookup yields CDR1 LNHDA and CDR2 SQIVND (reference sequence). V was pared by 5 bases and J by 8 bases, with 11 bases of the junction left unmatched. The CDR3 DNA is TGTGCCAGTAGTGCTTGGACAGGACGAGGGGAAAAACTGTTTTTT. It encodes CASSAWTGRGEKLFF.

This rearrangement joins TRBV7-9 to TRBJ1-1, with D possibly TRBD1 on 5 matching bases. CDR1 is SEHNR, CDR2 FQNEAQ, per germline (reference sequence). This CDR3 comprises 15 residues. The V end was cut by 1 base, the J end by 2 bases, with 11 bases between. In DNA form, the CDR3 reads TGTGCCAGCAGCTTAGGGGGCAGATTTAACACTGAAGCTTTCTTT. This translates into CASSLGGRFNTEAFF.

The gene calls are TRBV30 and TRBJ2-5; 7 nucleotides match TRBD2. This CDR3 spans 13 amino acids. J was trimmed by 2 bases and V by 4 bases; bases with no gene match: 4. Germline V gene lookup returns CDR1 GTSNPN and CDR2 SVGIG (reference sequence). DNA of the CDR3: TGTGCCTGGACGGTCGGGGGGCAAGAGACCCAGTACTTC. Amino acids: CAWTVGGQETQYF. Complete variable domain (other parts from reference TRBV30 and TRBJ2-5): SQTIHQWPATLVQPVGSPLSLECTVEGTSNPNLYWYRQAAGRGLQLLFYSVGIGQISSEVPQNLSASRPQDRQFILSSKKLLLSDSGFYLCAWTVGGQETQYFGPGTRLLVL.

This chain uses TRBV29-1 with TRBJ2-2; tentative D call: TRBD2 (5 bases). Germline lookup yields CDR1 SQVTM and CDR2 ANQGSEA. Between the trimmed V and J ends, which lost 0 bases and 3 bases, there was a span of 11 bases. The CDR3 sequence is 15 residues long. The CDR3 nucleotides are TGCAGCGTTGAAGAAGCGGAGTTAGACACCGGGGAGCTGTTTTTT. Its protein product is CSVEEAELDTGELFF.

This chain links TRBV5-4 with TRBJ2-1; maybe TRBD2 (5 bases). This CDR3 spans 17 amino acids. From germline, CDR1 is SGHNT and CDR2 YYREEE (reference sequence). Deletions cut 3 bases from V and 7 bases from J, with 23 bases between. CDR3 in amino acids: CASSSGMALRLPNEQFF. CDR3 coding DNA: TGTGCCAGCAGCTCGGGGATGGCCCTTAGACTACCTAATGAGCAGTTCTTC.

The rearrangement links TRBV10-2 to TRBJ1-1, with 7 nucleotides matching TRBD1. The germline gives CDR1 WSHSY, CDR2 SAAADI. V was clipped by 6 bases and J by 0 bases; unmatched bases: 7. The CDR3 is 15 amino acids. CDR3 residues: CASSPQGSLNTEAFF. CDR3 coding DNA: TGCGCCAGCAGCCCACAGGGGTCATTGAACACTGAAGCTTTCTTT.

The rearrangement joins TRBV5-1 to TRBJ2-3; 11 bases line up with TRBD2. This CDR3 comprises 17 residues. Trimming cost V 0 bases and J 6 bases; bases outside gene matches: 9. Looked up from germline, CDR1 is SGHRS and CDR2 is YFSETQ. The DNA for the CDR3 is TGCGCCAGCAGCTTGGAGTCTGGCGCTAGCGGGGGGGATACGCAGTATTTT. Protein sequence: CASSLESGASGGDTQYF.

This chain connects TRBV10-1 to TRBJ2-5; TRBD2 agrees at 9 bases. With V trimmed by 11 bases and J by 3 bases, 13 bases remained unmatched. This CDR3 is built from 15 residues. Germline CDR1 reads WNHNN; CDR2 reads SYGVQD (reference sequence). CDR3 loop: CAVLAGAQAEETQYF. The CDR3 region has the DNA TGCGCCGTCTTAGCGGGAGCCCAAGCGGAAGAGACCCAGTACTTC.

The rearrangement links TRBV18 to TRBJ2-7, with 7 positions matching TRBD1. The CDR3 spans 16 residues. The trim removed 0 bases at V and 3 bases at J, leaving 8 bases unmatched. Germline CDR1 KGHSH, CDR2 LQKENI. The CDR3 region is CASSPPNRGRDYEQYF. The CDR3 bases are TGTGCCAGCTCACCACCGAACAGGGGTAGAGACTACGAGCAGTACTTC.

The chain carries TRBV27 and TRBJ1-1; perhaps TRBD1 as D (6 bases). CDR1 is MNHEY and CDR2 is SMNVEV in the germline V gene (reference sequence). The CDR3 spans 16 residues. Trimming stripped 5 bases from V and 5 bases from J, with 21 bases between. CDR3 loop: CASSEIPIRGITEAFF. For the CDR3, the DNA is TGTGCCAGCAGTGAGATCCCTATCAGGGGTATAACTGAAGCTTTCTTT.

V usage is TRBV5-6 and J usage is TRBJ2-7; D perhaps matches TRBD1 (6 bases). CDR1 is SGHDT, CDR2 YYEEEE, per germline. V was shortened by 4 bases and J by 3 bases, with 17 bases between the two germline ends. The CDR3 contains 15 residues. The DNA for the CDR3 is TGTGCCAGCAGCCCCATGACAGGCGGATTCTACGAGCAGTACTTC. Its protein is CASSPMTGGFYEQYF.

The chain links TRBV5-4 to TRBJ2-5; TRBD1 might be the D (6 bases). The germline V gene encodes CDR1 SGHNT and CDR2 YYREEE (reference sequence). The CDR3 has 15 amino acids. V lost 0 bases and J lost 3, with 12 bases in between. In nucleotides, the CDR3 is TGTGCCAGCAGCTTGGACGGGACACCTGAAGAGACCCAGTACTTC. Translated, it gives CASSLDGTPEETQYF.

The chain recombines TRBV29-1 with TRBJ2-7; D not certain. CDR1 is SQVTM, CDR2 ANQGSEA, per germline. This CDR3 comprises 13 residues. Trimming removed 4 bases at V and 0 bases at J, with 10 bases between. The DNA for the CDR3 is TGCAGCGTTGGGGCCAGCCGCTCCTACGAGCAGTACTTC. This translates into CSVGASRSYEQYF.

This clone turned up a few times. This chain links TRBV5-1 with TRBJ1-1; 7 bases match TRBD1. Losses at the gene ends were 0 bases for V and 10 bases for J; bases not matched to a gene: 9. The CDR3 loop spans 14 amino acids. The V gene's germline CDR1 is SGHRS and CDR2 YFSETQ. CDR3 loop: CASSLGQGRGGAFF. CDR3 in DNA: TGCGCCAGCAGCTTGGGACAGGGCCGAGGCGGAGCTTTCTTT.

The chain links TRBV6-6 to TRBJ1-5, with a tentative D call TRBD1 (5 bases). The CDR3 is made up of 16 amino acids. V shed 5 bases and J shed 4 bases, with 18 bases lying between them. Germline V gene lookup returns CDR1 MNHNY and CDR2 SVGAGI (reference sequence). This CDR3 is CASSQTAGVLNQPQHF. The DNA of the CDR3 is TGTGCCAGCAGTCAAACGGCGGGGGTCCTAAATCAGCCCCAGCATTTT.

The chain is built from TRBV27 and TRBJ1-5, with D possibly matching TRBD1 (6 bases). This CDR3 has 17 amino acids. Trimming took 6 bases from V and 0 from J, leaving 18 bases between them. CDR1 MNHEY and CDR2 SMNVEV come from the germline V gene (reference sequence). CDR3 residues: CASRKTGILYSNQPQHF. DNA of the CDR3: TGTGCCAGCAGAAAGACAGGTATACTCTATAGCAATCAGCCCCAGCATTTT.

The V gene is TRBV5-1, the J gene TRBJ2-5; 9 positions match TRBD1. Germline trimming cut 5 bases from V and 4 bases from J; bases unmatched to any gene: 9. The CDR3 runs 15 residues. CDR1 and CDR2 from the germline V gene are SGHRS and YFSETQ. DNA for the CDR3: TGCGCCAGCAGGTCACAGGGGGCAGGTGGAGAGACCCAGTACTTC. It codes for CASRSQGAGGETQYF.

This chain joins TRBV18 and TRBJ1-3; 8 bases map to TRBD1. This CDR3 contains 15 residues. CDR1 is KGHSH, CDR2 LQKENI, per germline. V was clipped by 2 bases and J by 4 bases; unmatched bases: 4. CDR3 bases: TGTGCCAGCTCACCAAGGCAGGGGGCAGGAAACACCATATATTTT. This translates into CASSPRQGAGNTIYF. The full variable domain, with the rest looked up from reference TRBV18 and TRBJ1-3, is NAGVMQNPRHLVRRRGQEARLRCSPMKGHSHVYWYRQLPEEGLKFMVYLQKENIIDESGMPKERFSAEFPKEGPSILRIQQVVRGDSAAYFCASSPRQGAGNTIYFGEGSWLTVV.

The chain joins TRBV5-8 to TRBJ2-7, with 8 bases that match TRBD1. Germline V CDR1 and CDR2: SGHTS, YDEGEE. The junction had 7 bases not matched to a gene; V was cut back by 4 bases and J by 1 base. The CDR3 runs to 15 residues. DNA of the CDR3: TGTGCCAGCAGCACCGGGACAGGTCCTTCCTACGAGCAGTACTTC. Translating it yields CASSTGTGPSYEQYF.

The chain links TRBV7-6 to TRBJ2-7; TRBD1 agrees at 9 bases. CDR3 length: 17 amino acids. Germline assignment: CDR1 SGHVS and CDR2 FNYEAQ. V lost 4 bases to trimming and J lost 1 base; unmatched junction nucleotides: 11. CDR3 protein: CASSWGAPGQGSYEQYF. CDR3 bases: TGTGCCAGCAGCTGGGGGGCTCCGGGACAGGGTTCCTACGAGCAGTACTTC.

This clone appeared a single time. V gene TRBV2 combines with J gene TRBJ2-7, with a tentative D call TRBD2 (6 bases). Trimming removed 7 bases from V and 5 bases from J, with 15 bases in between. The CDR3 is 13 residues long. The germline V gene has CDR1 SNHLY and CDR2 FYNNEI. DNA of the CDR3: TGTGCCAGCACTGAGAGCTGGGGGGACGAGCAGTACTTC. Its protein product is CASTESWGDEQYF. The full variable domain, in which reference TRBV2 and TRBJ2-7 provide the parts outside the CDR3, is EPEVTQTPSHQVTQMGQEVILRCVPISNHLYFYWYRQILGQKVEFLVSFYNNEISEKSEIFDDQFSVERPDGSNFTLKIRSTKLEDSAMYFCASTESWGDEQYFGPGTRLTVT.

The chain employs TRBV7-7 and TRBJ2-1, with 7 positions matching TRBD1. The J segment lost 6 bases and the V segment lost 1 base, leaving 0 bases of the junction unmatched. Germline CDR1 SSHAT, CDR2 FNYEAQ (reference sequence). The CDR3 loop spans 13 amino acids. In nucleotides, the CDR3 is TGTGCCAGCAGCTTAGACAGGGGCAATGAGCAGTTCTTC. It encodes CASSLDRGNEQFF.

V and J are TRBV11-2 and TRBJ2-7; D not resolved. Trimming shortened V by 4 bases and J by 2 bases, and 18 bases separated the two germline ends. Germline V gives CDR1 SGHAT, CDR2 FQNNGV. The CDR3 is 16 residues long. The CDR3 loop reads CASSSGSLLVPYEQYF. The CDR3 region has the DNA TGTGCCAGCAGCTCCGGTTCCCTCCTAGTACCCTACGAGCAGTACTTC.